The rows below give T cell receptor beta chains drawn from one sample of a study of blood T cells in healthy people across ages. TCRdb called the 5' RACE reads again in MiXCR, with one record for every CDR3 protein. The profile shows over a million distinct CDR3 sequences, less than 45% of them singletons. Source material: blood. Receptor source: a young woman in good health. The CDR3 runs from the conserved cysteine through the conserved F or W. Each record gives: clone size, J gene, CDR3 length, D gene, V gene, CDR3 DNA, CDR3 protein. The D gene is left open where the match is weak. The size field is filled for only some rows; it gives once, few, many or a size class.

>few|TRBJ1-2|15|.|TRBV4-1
TGCGCCAGCAGCCAAATTATCACAGGAAACTATGGCTACACCTTC
CASSQIITGNYGYTF
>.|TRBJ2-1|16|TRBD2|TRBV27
TGTGCCAGCAGCCCCGAGACTAGCGGGTACTACAATGAGCAGTTCTTC
CASSPETSGYYNEQFF
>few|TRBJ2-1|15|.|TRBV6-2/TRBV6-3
TGTGCCAGCAGTTCCGCGGGACAGCCGAACAATGAGCAGTTCTTC
CASSSAGQPNNEQFF
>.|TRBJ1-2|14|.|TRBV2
TGTGCCGGAAATGGAGACGATGTGCTGGGTGGCTACACCTTC
CAGNGDDVLGGYTF
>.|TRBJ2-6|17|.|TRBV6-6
TGTGCCAGTAGTTCCGACAGGTTAGGCTCTGGGGCCAACGTCCTGACTTTC
CASSSDRLGSGANVLTF
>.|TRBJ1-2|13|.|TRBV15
TGTGCCACCAGCAGAGACAGGGGATGGGGCTACACCTTC
CATSRDRGWGYTF
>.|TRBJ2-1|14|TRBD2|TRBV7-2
TGTGCCAGCAGCCTACTAGCGGGTTTCAATGAGCAGTTCTTC
CASSLLAGFNEQFF
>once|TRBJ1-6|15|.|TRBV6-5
TGTGCCAGCAGTTCCCTAGACCTTCCCCATTCACCCCTCCACTTT
CASSSLDLPHSPLHF
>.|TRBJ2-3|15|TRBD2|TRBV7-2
TGTGCCAGCACTCACGGGACTACTAGCACAGATACGCAGTATTTT
CASTHGTTSTDTQYF
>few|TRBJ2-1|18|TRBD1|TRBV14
TGTGCCAGCAGCCAATTCCTTCCAGGGACAGGAGTATACAATGAGCAGTTCTTC
CASSQFLPGTGVYNEQFF
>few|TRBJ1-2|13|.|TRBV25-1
TGTGCCAGCAGTTCAACAGGCTATGGAGGCTACACCTTC
CASSSTGYGGYTF
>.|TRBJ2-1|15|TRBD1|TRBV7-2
TGTGCCAGCAGCTTAGCGGGACAGCGAAGGAATGAGCAGTTCTTC
CASSLAGQRRNEQFF
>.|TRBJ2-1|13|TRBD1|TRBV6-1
TGTGCCGGACAGGCGACCCCCTACAATGAGCAGTTCTTC
CAGQATPYNEQFF
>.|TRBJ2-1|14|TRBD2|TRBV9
TGTGCCAGCAGCGTACTAGCGGGTAACAATGAGCAGTTCTTC
CASSVLAGNNEQFF
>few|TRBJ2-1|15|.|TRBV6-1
TGTGCCAGCGGCCCGATCTTGGCCTCCTACAATGAGCAGTTCTTC
CASGPILASYNEQFF
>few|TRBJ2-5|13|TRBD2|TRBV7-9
TGTGCCAGCAGCCCTAGCGGTTACAATGAGCAGTACTTC
CASSPSGYNEQYF
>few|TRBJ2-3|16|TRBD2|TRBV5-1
TGCGCCAGCAGCTTGGAGCCTAGCGGGGGTTTAGATACGCAGTATTTT
CASSLEPSGGLDTQYF
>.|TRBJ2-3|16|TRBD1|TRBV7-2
TGTGCCAGCAGCTCGACAGGGGGCGTAGGTACAGATACGCAGTATTTT
CASSSTGGVGTDTQYF
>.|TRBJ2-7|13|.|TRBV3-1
TGTGCCAGCATAGACCTCGATACCTACGAGCAGTACTTC
CASIDLDTYEQYF
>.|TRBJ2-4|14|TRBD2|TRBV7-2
TGTGCCAGCAGCCCTCAGACTAGCGTGAACATTCAGTACTTC
CASSPQTSVNIQYF
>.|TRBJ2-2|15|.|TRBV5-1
TGCGCCAGCAGCGAGGGATCACTTTACACCGGGGAGCTGTTTTTT
CASSEGSLYTGELFF
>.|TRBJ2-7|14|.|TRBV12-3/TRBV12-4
TGTGCCAGCAGTGTAAGTCTCAGGCTGAGCGAGCAGTACTTC
CASSVSLRLSEQYF
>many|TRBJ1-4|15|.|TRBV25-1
TGTGCCAGCAGCCAAAACGCGCCGAGGGGGGAAAAACTGTTTTTT
CASSQNAPRGEKLFF
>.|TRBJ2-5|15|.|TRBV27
TGTGCCAGCAGTCCTCTGGGGAGCGACCAAGAGACCCAGTACTTC
CASSPLGSDQETQYF
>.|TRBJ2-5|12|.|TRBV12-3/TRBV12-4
TGTGCCAGCAGTTTCATTCCGGCCGTGCGGTACTTC
CASSFIPAVRYF
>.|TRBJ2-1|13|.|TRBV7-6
TGTGCCAGCAGCGCCGTGTTCGGGTGGTTGCAGTTCTTC
CASSAVFGWLQFF
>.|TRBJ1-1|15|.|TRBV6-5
TGTGCCAGCAGTCTCCTCCCCGCCCTGAACACTGAAGCTTTCTTT
CASSLLPALNTEAFF
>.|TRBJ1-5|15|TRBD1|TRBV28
TGTGCCAGCAGGAGGAACAGGGGTAGCAATCAGCCCCAGCATTTT
CASRRNRGSNQPQHF
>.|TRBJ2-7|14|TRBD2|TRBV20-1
TGCAGTGCCTGGTCGACTAGCGGACCCTACGAGCAGTACTTC
CSAWSTSGPYEQYF
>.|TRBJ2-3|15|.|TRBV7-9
TGTGCCAGCAGCTTAGCGCTGGTAGCATCCGATACGCAGTATTTT
CASSLALVASDTQYF
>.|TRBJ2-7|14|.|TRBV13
TGTGCCAGCAGCACCCGGACATTGTCCTACGAGCAGTACTTC
CASSTRTLSYEQYF
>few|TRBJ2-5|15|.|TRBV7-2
TGTGCCAGCAGCTTAACTATGGATGGCGGGGAGACCCAGTACTTC
CASSLTMDGGETQYF
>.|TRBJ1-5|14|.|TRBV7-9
TGTGCCAGCAGCTTAGAGGCAGAAAATCAGCCCCAGCATTTT
CASSLEAENQPQHF
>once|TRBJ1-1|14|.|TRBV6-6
TGTGCCAGCAGCCCCCAGAGGGAAGAAACTGAAGCTTTCTTT
CASSPQREETEAFF
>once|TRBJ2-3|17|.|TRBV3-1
TGTGTCAGCAGCCACGCGGGGGCAAGGGGTCCTGCGGATACGCAGTATTTT
CVSSHAGARGPADTQYF
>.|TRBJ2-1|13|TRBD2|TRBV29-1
TGCAGCGTTGTAAGCGGGAGGGTGAGCGAGCAGTTCTTC
CSVVSGRVSEQFF
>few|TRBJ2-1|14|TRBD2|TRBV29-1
TGCAGCGGGACCGGACTAGCGGGGTACAATGAGCAGTTCTTC
CSGTGLAGYNEQFF
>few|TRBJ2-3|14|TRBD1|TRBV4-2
TGTGCCAGCAGCCAAGCGGACAGGGGAGATACGCAGTATTTT
CASSQADRGDTQYF
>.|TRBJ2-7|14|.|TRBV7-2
TGTGCCTGCAGCTTATTCCTAGTTTACAATGAGCAGTACTTC
CACSLFLVYNEQYF
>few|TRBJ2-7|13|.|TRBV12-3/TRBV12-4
TGTGCCAGCAGTTTGGAGGGGGTCCGCGAGCAGTACTTC
CASSLEGVREQYF
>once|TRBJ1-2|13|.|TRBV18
TGTGCCAGCTCGCCCACGGGGATTGGTGGCTACACCTTC
CASSPTGIGGYTF
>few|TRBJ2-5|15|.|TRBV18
TGTGCCAGCTCACGATCTAGGGGAACCCAAGAGACCCAGTACTTC
CASSRSRGTQETQYF
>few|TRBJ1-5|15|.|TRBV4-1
TGCGCCAGCAGCCAAGACTCCAGGGTGGGGCAGCCCCAGCATTTT
CASSQDSRVGQPQHF
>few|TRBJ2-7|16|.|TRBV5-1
TGCGCCAGCAGCTTGGGAGTAGCGCAGGGAGATTACGAGCAGTACTTC
CASSLGVAQGDYEQYF
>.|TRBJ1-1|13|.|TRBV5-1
TGCGCCAGCAGCCAGCTCGACGGTGCTGAAGCTTTCTTT
CASSQLDGAEAFF
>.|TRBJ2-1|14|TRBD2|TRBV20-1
TGCAGTGTAGAAACTAGCGGGAGGGCCTATGAGCAGTTCTTC
CSVETSGRAYEQFF
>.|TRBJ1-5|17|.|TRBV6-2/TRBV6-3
TGTGCCAGCGTACACCAACAGGGCCTATATAGCAATCAGCCCCAGCATTTT
CASVHQQGLYSNQPQHF
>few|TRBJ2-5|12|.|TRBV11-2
TGTGCCGGCAGCTCCCCGGACACCGGGGGGTACTTC
CAGSSPDTGGYF